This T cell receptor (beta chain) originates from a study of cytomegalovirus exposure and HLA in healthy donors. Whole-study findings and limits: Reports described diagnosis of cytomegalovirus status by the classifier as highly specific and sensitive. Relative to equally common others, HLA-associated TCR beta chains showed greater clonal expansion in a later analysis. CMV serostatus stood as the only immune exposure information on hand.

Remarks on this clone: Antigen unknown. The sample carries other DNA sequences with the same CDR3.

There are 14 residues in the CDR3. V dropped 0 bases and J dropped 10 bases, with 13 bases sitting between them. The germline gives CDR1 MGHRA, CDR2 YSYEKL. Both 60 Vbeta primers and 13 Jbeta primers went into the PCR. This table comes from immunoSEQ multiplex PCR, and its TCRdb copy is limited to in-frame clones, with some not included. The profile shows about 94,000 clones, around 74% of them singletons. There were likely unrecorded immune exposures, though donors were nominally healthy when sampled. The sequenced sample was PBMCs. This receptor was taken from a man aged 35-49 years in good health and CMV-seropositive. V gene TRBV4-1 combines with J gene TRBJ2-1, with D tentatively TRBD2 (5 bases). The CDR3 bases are TGCGCCAGCAGCCAAGATCTATCGGGAAGGGAGCAGTTCTTC. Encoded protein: CASSQDLSGREQFF.